This TCR beta chain stems from a study of blood T cell repertoires in COVID-19. On the study more broadly: Sites across the United States, Italy and Spain contributed samples from acute and convalescent COVID-19. In each case, the material was cDNA or gDNA derived from T cells, B-cell-depleted T cells, or PBMCs.

The ends lost 0 bases at V and 5 bases at J; junction bases unmatched: 10. Germline CDR1 SGHNT, CDR2 YENEEA. The CDR3 has 17 residues. In the study's own analysis: Reference gene primer amplification gave estimated nucleated cell counts. Sequencing was performed with immunoSEQ multiplex PCR; in TCRdb, only in-frame clones are kept and a portion is missing. Clone size and V and J calls were adopted from that table, with D and trimming inferred from the DNA. The sample yields 95,000 to 150,000 clones, over 75% seen once. Only a few counts were recorded for this clone. The TCR comes from a woman between 65 and 79 years old with acute or convalescent COVID-19. The chain links TRBV11-3 to TRBJ1-2; 9 positions match TRBD1. The sequenced sample consisted of peripheral blood. The DNA for the CDR3 is TGTGCCAGCAGCTTAGATTGGGGCAACAGGGGGCAATATGGCTACACCTTC. Protein sequence: CASSLDWGNRGQYGYTF. The complete variable domain, with remaining parts taken from reference TRBV11-3 and TRBJ1-2, reads EAGVVQSPRYKIIEKKQPVAFWCNPISGHNTLYWYLQNLGQGPELLIRYENEEAVDDSQLPKDRFSAERLKGVDSTLKIQPAELGDSAVYLCASSLDWGNRGQYGYTFGSGTRLTVV.